A single TCR beta chain is shown here with its context. Its antigen is not known. A second PCR, run for about 6 to 11 cycles, used a sample-barcoded 5' primer plus a J-beta primer mix. TCRdb fed the 5' RACE reads into MiXCR, producing one record per CDR3 protein. The repertoire holds 1.2 million to 1.5 million distinct CDR3 sequences, with approximately 60% as singletons. This entry is derived from a study of blood T cells in healthy people across ages. Notes on the study in general: The diversity estimates, figures obtained from one million T cells, were considered underestimates. Whereas aged donors had fewer naive CD4+ cells, long-lived donors had more of them and higher diversity.

This CDR3 has 16 residues. Per the germline V gene, CDR1 is LNHNV and CDR2 is YYDKDF (reference sequence). The germline V and J ends were trimmed by 1 base and 0 bases, with 12 bases remaining between them. Peripheral blood, roughly 9.3 milliliters per donor, was collected. The authors extracted at least 6 micrograms of total RNA per sample. The material sequenced was blood. This chain joins TRBV15 and TRBJ1-1; D uncertain. The source is a young man in good health. In DNA form, the CDR3 reads TGTGCCACCAGCAGAGGGTTGGGGAGGATGAACACTGAAGCTTTCTTT. Protein: CATSRGLGRMNTEAFF.